Listed below are T cell receptor beta chains from one sample, sequenced in a study of STAT3 mutations in large granular lymphocyte leukemia. Libraries were prepared by immunoSEQ multiplex PCR; TCRdb keeps only in-frame clonotypes and omits some of them. Of around 29,000 clones listed, more than 75% are singletons. Sequencing was done on a sample of peripheral blood mononuclear cells. The source is a man aged 55 to 70 with T-cell large granular lymphocyte leukemia. Some clones in this sample may be carry-over from other donors' samples. The CDR3 runs from the conserved cysteine through the conserved F or W. The D gene is left open where the match is weak. The size field is filled for only some rows; it gives once, few, many or a size class.

size | D | J | V | CDR3 | DNA
NA | NA | TRBJ1-1 | TRBV7-2 | CASSQGAGGTEAFF | TGTGCCAGCAGCCAAGGGGCAGGTGGTACTGAAGCTTTCTTT
NA | TRBD1 | TRBJ1-4 | TRBV7-9 | CASSSLDRGANEKLFF | TGTGCCAGCAGCTCCTTAGACAGGGGAGCTAATGAAAAACTGTTTTTT
NA | NA | TRBJ1-2 | TRBV18 | CASSPELNPNYGYTF | TGTGCCAGCTCACCCGAACTGAACCCAAACTATGGCTACACCTTC
NA | NA | TRBJ2-7 | TRBV13 | CASSSGSYEQYF | TGTGCCAGCAGCTCCGGCTCCTACGAGCAGTACTTC
NA | NA | TRBJ1-6 | TRBV6-5 | CASSLNSFYNSPLHF | TGTGCCAGCAGCCTAAACAGCTTTTATAATTCACCCCTCCACTTT
NA | TRBD2 | TRBJ2-3 | TRBV18 | CASSPGLAGADTQYF | TGTGCCAGCTCGCCGGGACTAGCGGGAGCAGATACGCAGTATTTT
NA | TRBD1 | TRBJ2-7 | TRBV28 | CASSPVGQSYSSYEQYF | TGTGCCAGCAGCCCAGTGGGACAGTCTTATAGCTCCTACGAGCAGTACTTC
NA | TRBD2 | TRBJ2-5 | TRBV29-1 | CSVAPHSSGEETQYF | TGCAGCGTCGCACCCCACTCTAGCGGAGAAGAGACCCAGTACTTC
NA | NA | TRBJ2-6 | TRBV5-1 | CASSPGNSGANVLTF | TGCGCCAGCAGCCCGGGGAACTCTGGGGCCAACGTCCTGACTTTC
NA | NA | TRBJ2-3 | TRBV4-3 | CASSPSGAGFSTDTQYF | TGCGCCAGCAGCCCTTCTGGTGCAGGCTTTAGCACAGATACGCAGTATTTT
few | NA | TRBJ2-7 | TRBV6-5 | CASSLGRAIYEQYF | TGTGCCAGCAGTTTGGGACGGGCGATCTACGAGCAGTACTTC
NA | TRBD2 | TRBJ2-3 | TRBV30 | CAWSPLAGVGDTQYF | TGTGCCTGGAGCCCTCTAGCGGGAGTTGGAGATACGCAGTATTTT
NA | TRBD2 | TRBJ2-3 | TRBV5-1 | CASSLGSSGSPDTQYF | TGCGCCAGCAGCTTGGGCTCTAGCGGGAGCCCAGATACGCAGTATTTT
NA | TRBD1 | TRBJ1-2 | TRBV13 | CASSHYGTGEDYTF | TGTGCCAGCAGCCACTACGGGACAGGGGAAGACTACACCTTC
NA | TRBD2 | TRBJ2-2 | TRBV15 | CATSSVRGALTTGELFF | TGTGCCACCAGCAGCGTGCGGGGGGCTCTTACCACCGGGGAGCTGTTTTTT
NA | NA | TRBJ1-3 | TRBV30 | CAWSRGGRAGNTIYF | TGTGCCTGGAGTAGAGGCGGCAGGGCTGGAAACACCATATATTTT
NA | NA | TRBJ1-1 | TRBV28 | CASSLGQTEAFF | TGTGCCAGCAGTTTGGGGCAGACTGAAGCTTTCTTT
NA | TRBD1 | TRBJ1-1 | TRBV29-1 | CSVPAGGQPNTEAFF | TGCAGCGTCCCGGCTGGGGGACAGCCGAACACTGAAGCTTTCTTT
NA | NA | TRBJ1-1 | TRBV28 | CASSYRRSDTEAFF | TGTGCCAGCAGTTATCGACGATCGGACACTGAAGCTTTCTTT
NA | NA | TRBJ1-1 | TRBV5-4 | CASSLDRQNTEAFF | TGTGCCAGCAGCTTAGACAGACAGAACACTGAAGCTTTCTTT
NA | TRBD2 | TRBJ2-2 | TRBV28 | CASSAGTSGIPGELFF | TGTGCCAGCAGTGCCGGGACTAGCGGGATTCCCGGGGAGCTGTTTTTT
once | TRBD1 | TRBJ2-1 | TRBV28 | CASSYRGIEQFF | TGTGCCAGCAGTTACAGGGGTATTGAGCAGTTCTTC
NA | NA | TRBJ1-2 | TRBV28 | CASSLVGVPYGYTF | TGTGCCAGCAGTTTAGTGGGGGTACCCTATGGCTACACCTTC
NA | TRBD1 | TRBJ2-7 | TRBV11-2 | CASSLGQGAYYEQYF | TGTGCCAGCAGCTTAGGACAGGGGGCCTACTACGAGCAGTACTTC
NA | NA | TRBJ2-1 | TRBV5-6 | CASSLAAGTTYNEQFF | TGTGCCAGCAGCTTGGCCGCAGGGACAACCTACAATGAGCAGTTCTTC
NA | NA | TRBJ1-6 | TRBV5-6 | CASSFRADYNSPLHF | TGTGCCAGCAGCTTCCGGGCAGACTATAATTCACCCCTCCACTTT
few | NA | TRBJ1-5 | TRBV4-1 | CASSQGLWPQHF | TGCGCCAGCAGCCAAGGTTTGTGGCCCCAGCATTTT
NA | TRBD1 | TRBJ1-2 | TRBV10-2 | CASSTGDYGYTF | TGCGCCAGCAGTACAGGGGACTATGGCTACACCTTC
NA | NA | TRBJ1-1 | TRBV30 | CAWTKEGDTEAFF | TGTGCCTGGACCAAGGAGGGTGATACTGAAGCTTTCTTT
NA | TRBD1 | TRBJ1-1 | TRBV5-1 | CASSLGQGRAEAFF | TGCGCCAGCAGCTTGGGACAGGGGAGGGCTGAAGCTTTCTTT
NA | TRBD2 | TRBJ2-7 | TRBV12-5 | CASGSGLAGTYEQYF | TGTGCTAGTGGTTCCGGACTAGCGGGAACCTACGAGCAGTACTTC
once | NA | TRBJ2-5 | TRBV5-6 | CASSPMEGETQYF | TGTGCCAGCAGCCCGATGGAGGGGGAGACCCAGTACTTC
NA | NA | TRBJ1-5 | TRBV30 | CAWRARGQGQPQHF | TGTGCCTGGAGAGCGCGAGGGCAGGGACAGCCCCAGCATTTT
NA | NA | TRBJ2-5 | TRBV15 | CATSREWVETQYF | TGTGCCACCAGCAGAGAATGGGTGGAGACCCAGTACTTC
few | TRBD1 | TRBJ1-5 | TRBV5-6 | CASSLSGGDQPQHF | TGTGCCAGCAGCTTGTCAGGGGGCGATCAGCCCCAGCATTTT
NA | NA | TRBJ2-5 | TRBV5-1 | CASSTPSETQYF | TGCGCCAGCAGCACCCCGTCAGAGACCCAGTACTTC
NA | NA | TRBJ1-5 | TRBV18 | CASSPPTGSNQPQHF | TGTGCCAGCTCACCACCGACAGGTAGCAATCAGCCCCAGCATTTT
NA | NA | TRBJ2-7 | TRBV9 | CASSAHPNYEQYF | TGTGCCAGCAGCGCCCACCCGAATTACGAGCAGTACTTC
NA | TRBD2 | TRBJ2-7 | TRBV11-1 | CASSPPTSGRLYEQYF | TGTGCCAGCAGCCCCCCAACTAGCGGGAGGCTATACGAGCAGTACTTC
NA | NA | TRBJ2-5 | TRBV5-1 | CASSPQTVQETQYF | TGCGCCAGCAGCCCCCAGACAGTACAAGAGACCCAGTACTTC
NA | NA | TRBJ1-1 | TRBV5-4 | CASSTQGDPEAFF | TGTGCCAGCAGCACACAGGGTGACCCTGAAGCTTTCTTT
NA | TRBD1 | TRBJ2-7 | TRBV28 | CASSLGQGAYEQYF | TGTGCCAGCAGTTTAGGGCAGGGGGCCTACGAGCAGTACTTC
NA | NA | TRBJ1-1 | TRBV4-3 | CASSQLGAGGVEAFF | TGCGCCAGCAGCCAACTGGGGGCGGGGGGAGTTGAAGCTTTCTTT
NA | NA | TRBJ2-5 | TRBV4-1 | CASSLSGLGETQYF | TGCGCCAGCAGCCTTAGCGGTCTGGGGGAGACCCAGTACTTC
NA | TRBD1 | TRBJ2-7 | TRBV5-4 | CASSMEVGQGKVGQYF | TGTGCCAGCAGCATGGAGGTCGGACAGGGAAAAGTGGGGCAGTACTTC
NA | NA | TRBJ1-1 | TRBV7-2 | CASRTQWNTEAFF | TGTGCCAGCAGAACACAGTGGAACACTGAAGCTTTCTTT
NA | NA | TRBJ1-2 | TRBV30 | CAWSVQGTLSYTF | TGTGCCTGGAGTGTACAGGGTACTCTTAGCTACACCTTC
NA | TRBD2 | TRBJ2-2 | TRBV19 | CASSTGLAGGPSGELFF | TGTGCCAGTAGTACGGGACTAGCGGGAGGGCCGTCCGGGGAGCTGTTTTTT
NA | NA | TRBJ1-6 | TRBV28 | CASIPSGTANNSPLHF | TGTGCCAGCATCCCGTCGGGGACGGCCAATAATTCACCCCTCCACTTT
NA | NA | TRBJ1-1 | TRBV5-4 | CASQNGGTTGNTEAFF | TGTGCCAGTCAAAACGGGGGGACCACGGGGAACACTGAAGCTTTCTTT
once | TRBD2 | TRBJ2-7 | TRBV27 | CASSLSGSPEQYF | TGTGCCAGCAGTCTTAGCGGGAGTCCCGAGCAGTACTTC
NA | NA | TRBJ2-2 | TRBV5-1 | CASSTGTGNTGELFF | TGCGCCAGCAGCACCGGGACGGGGAACACCGGGGAGCTGTTTTTT
NA | NA | TRBJ2-7 | TRBV19 | CASSMQVQDEQYF | TGTGCCAGTAGTATGCAGGTGCAAGACGAGCAGTACTTC
few | NA | TRBJ2-7 | TRBV6-1 | CATGTFYEQYF | TGTGCCACCGGGACTTTTTACGAGCAGTACTTC
few | NA | TRBJ2-7 | TRBV7-2 | CASSLSGQGSYEQYF | TGTGCCAGCAGCTTAAGTGGGCAGGGGTCCTACGAGCAGTACTTC
once | NA | TRBJ1-1 | TRBV7-9 | CASSLGGGANTEAFF | TGTGCCAGCAGCTTAGGGGGGGGAGCTAACACTGAAGCTTTCTTT
NA | NA | TRBJ1-2 | TRBV4-3 | CASSQEVRARYGYTF | TGCGCCAGCAGCCAAGAGGTCCGTGCTAGGTATGGCTACACCTTC
NA | NA | TRBJ2-7 | TRBV13 | CASSLRDRGYEQYF | TGTGCCAGCAGCTTAAGGGACCGGGGGTACGAGCAGTACTTC
NA | NA | TRBJ2-7 | TRBV19 | CASTRGNEQYF | TGTGCCAGTACTCGGGGGAACGAGCAGTACTTC
NA | NA | TRBJ1-5 | TRBV9 | CASSAGPSNQPQHF | TGTGCCAGCAGCGCCGGACCGAGCAATCAGCCCCAGCATTTT